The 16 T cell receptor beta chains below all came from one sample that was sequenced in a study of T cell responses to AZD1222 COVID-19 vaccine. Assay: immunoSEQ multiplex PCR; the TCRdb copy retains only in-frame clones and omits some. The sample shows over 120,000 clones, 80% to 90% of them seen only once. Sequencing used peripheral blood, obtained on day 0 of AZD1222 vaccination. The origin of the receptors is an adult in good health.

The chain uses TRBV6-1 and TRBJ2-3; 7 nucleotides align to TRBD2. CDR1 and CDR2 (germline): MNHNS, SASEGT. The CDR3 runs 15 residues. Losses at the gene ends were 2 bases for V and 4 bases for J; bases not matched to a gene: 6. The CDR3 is CASSERGGRSDTQYF. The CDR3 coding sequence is TGTGCCAGCAGTGAACGGGGAGGGAGGTCAGATACGCAGTATTTT.

The CDR3 DNA sequence: TGCAGTGCGGGGGACGGGAGGTCGGCCACCTTC. Translation: CSAGDGRSATF. The chain employs TRBV20-1 and TRBJ1-2, with D possibly TRBD1 on 5 matching bases. Germline CDR1 reads DFQATT; CDR2 reads SNEGSKA (reference sequence). Trimming removed 6 bases from V and 13 bases from J, with 18 bases in between. CDR3 size: 11 residues.

The CDR3 sequence: CASSPPVDRAYEQYF. CDR3 nucleotides: TGTGCCAGCAGCCCACCAGTCGACCGAGCCTACGAGCAGTACTTC. The chain is built from TRBV7-9 and TRBJ2-7, with no clear D. Germline-derived CDR1 and CDR2 are SEHNR and FQNEAQ (reference sequence). The CDR3 sequence is 15 residues long. With 5 bases removed from V and 2 bases from J, the gap between germline ends came to 16 bases.

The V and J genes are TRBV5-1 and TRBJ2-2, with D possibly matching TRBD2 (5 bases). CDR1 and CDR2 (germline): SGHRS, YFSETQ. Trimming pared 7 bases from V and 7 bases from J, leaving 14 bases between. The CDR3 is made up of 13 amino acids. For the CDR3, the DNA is TGCGCCAGCTCCCCTCCTCGGGGCGGGGAGCTGTTTTTT. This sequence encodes CASSPPRGGELFF.

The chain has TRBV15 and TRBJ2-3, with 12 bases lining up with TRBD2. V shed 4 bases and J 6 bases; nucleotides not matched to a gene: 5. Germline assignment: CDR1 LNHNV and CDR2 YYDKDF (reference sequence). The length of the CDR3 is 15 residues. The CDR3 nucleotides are TGTGCCACCAGCATTCTAGCGGGGGGGCCGGATACGCAGTATTTT. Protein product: CATSILAGGPDTQYF.

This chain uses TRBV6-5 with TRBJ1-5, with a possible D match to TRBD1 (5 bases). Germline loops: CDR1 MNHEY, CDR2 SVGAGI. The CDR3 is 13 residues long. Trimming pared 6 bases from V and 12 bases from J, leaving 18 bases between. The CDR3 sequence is CASRDSQVADQHF. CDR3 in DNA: TGTGCCAGCAGAGATTCACAGGTAGCCGACCAGCATTTT.

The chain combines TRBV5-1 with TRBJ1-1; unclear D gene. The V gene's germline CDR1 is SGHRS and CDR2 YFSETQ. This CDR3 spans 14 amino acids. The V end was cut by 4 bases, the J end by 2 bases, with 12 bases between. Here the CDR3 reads CASSLDTFNTEAFF. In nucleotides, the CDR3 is TGCGCCAGCAGCCTAGACACTTTTAACACTGAAGCTTTCTTT.

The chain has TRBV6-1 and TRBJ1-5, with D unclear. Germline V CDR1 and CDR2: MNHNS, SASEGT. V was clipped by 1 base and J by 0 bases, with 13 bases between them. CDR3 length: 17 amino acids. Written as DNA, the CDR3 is TGTGCCAGCAGTGAAGGAGCCGGTGCCTATAGCAATCAGCCCCAGCATTTT. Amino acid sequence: CASSEGAGAYSNQPQHF.

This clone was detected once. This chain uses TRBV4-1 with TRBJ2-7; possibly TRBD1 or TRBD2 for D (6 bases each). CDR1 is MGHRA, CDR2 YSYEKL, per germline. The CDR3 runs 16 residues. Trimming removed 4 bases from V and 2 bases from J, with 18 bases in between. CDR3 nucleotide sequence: TGCGCCAGCAGCCCTTGGAATAAGGGGGGTACCTACGAGCAGTACTTC. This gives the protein CASSPWNKGGTYEQYF.

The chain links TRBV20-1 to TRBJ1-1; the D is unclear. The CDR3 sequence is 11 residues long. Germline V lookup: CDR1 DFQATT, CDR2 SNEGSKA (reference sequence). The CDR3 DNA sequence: TGCAGAGGTGGCCCGAACACTGAAGCTTTCTTT. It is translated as CRGGPNTEAFF.

In nucleotides, the CDR3 is TGTGCCAGCAGCTTAGCGGAGGGACAGGGGGCGAAAGAACTGTTTTTT. It yields the protein CASSLAEGQGAKELFF. This rearrangement joins TRBV7-8 to TRBJ1-4; 12 positions match TRBD1. CDR1 and CDR2 from the germline V gene are SGHVS and FQNEAQ. With V trimmed by 0 bases and J by 12 bases, 8 bases remained unmatched. The CDR3 loop spans 16 amino acids.

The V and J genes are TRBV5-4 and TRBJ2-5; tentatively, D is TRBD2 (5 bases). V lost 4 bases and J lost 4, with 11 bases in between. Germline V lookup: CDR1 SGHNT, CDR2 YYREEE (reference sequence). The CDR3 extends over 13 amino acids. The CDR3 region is CASSPVGGETQYF. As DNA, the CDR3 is TGTGCCAGCAGCCCTGTAGGAGGAGAGACCCAGTACTTC.

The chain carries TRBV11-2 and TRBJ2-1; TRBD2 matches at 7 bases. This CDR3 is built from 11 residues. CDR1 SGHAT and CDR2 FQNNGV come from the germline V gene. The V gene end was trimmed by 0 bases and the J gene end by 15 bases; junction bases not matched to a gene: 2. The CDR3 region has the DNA TGTGCCAGCAGCTTAGACGGGGGGTCGTTCTTC. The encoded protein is CASSLDGGSFF.

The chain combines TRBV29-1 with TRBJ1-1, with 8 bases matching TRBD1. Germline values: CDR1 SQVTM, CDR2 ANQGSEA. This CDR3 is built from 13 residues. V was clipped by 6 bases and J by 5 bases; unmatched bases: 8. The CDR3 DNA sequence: TGCAGCGTCGCACAGGGGGGGAGTACTGAAGCTTTCTTT. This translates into CSVAQGGSTEAFF.

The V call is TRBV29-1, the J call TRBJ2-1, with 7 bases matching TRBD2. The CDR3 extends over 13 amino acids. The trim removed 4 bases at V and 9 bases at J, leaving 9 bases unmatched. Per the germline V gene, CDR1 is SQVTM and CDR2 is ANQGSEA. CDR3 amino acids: CSVVRNWGGEQFF. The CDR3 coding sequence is TGCAGCGTTGTGAGGAATTGGGGGGGTGAGCAGTTCTTC.

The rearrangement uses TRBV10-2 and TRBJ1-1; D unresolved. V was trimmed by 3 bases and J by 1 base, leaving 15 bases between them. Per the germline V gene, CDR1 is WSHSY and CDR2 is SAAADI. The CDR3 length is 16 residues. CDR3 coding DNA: TGCGCCAGCAGTGACCCCCACCTTTATTCGAACACTGAAGCTTTCTTT. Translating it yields CASSDPHLYSNTEAFF.